This entry is about one T cell receptor (beta chain). Its antigen is not known. Sequence at one end of the junction differs from germline and may be a read error. This record comes from a study of tumor-infiltrating lymphocytes in primary liver carcinoma. The study, taken as a whole, reports: Tumor-adjacent and tumor-blood pairs shared a smaller degree of overlap than tumor region pairs. Bulk unsorted sampling precluded comparing CD4+ and CD8+ repertoires.

TCR beta cDNA was prepared out of approximately 500 ng total RNA by means of a constant-region primer. Three-round nested multiplex PCR performed with slightly modified ARM-PCR produced the TCR beta libraries. TCRdb reanalysed the multiplex PCR reads using MiXCR and keeps one entry per CDR3 protein. In the table there are 330,000 or so distinct CDR3 sequences, approximately 65% of which are singletons. RNA isolated from unsorted whole blood supplied the blood RNA, with germline DNA also extracted. The specimen sequenced was peripheral blood. This sequence originates from a man aged 35 to 55 with primary liver carcinoma and hepatitis B virus infection.

In nucleotides, the CDR3 is TGTGCCGGCAGCCCAACAGGAGAGACCCAGTACTTC. Translating it yields CAGSPTGETQYF. The chain combines TRBV11-2 with TRBJ2-5; perhaps TRBD1 as D (5 bases). The CDR3 is 12 residues long. Germline lookup yields CDR1 SGHAT and CDR2 FQNNGV.